Below are 12 T cell receptor beta chains sequenced from a single sample in a study of T cell responses to AZD1222 COVID-19 vaccine. Clones were sequenced by immunoSEQ multiplex PCR, and TCRdb holds only the in-frame ones, with some missing. The sample records some 130,000 clones, around 89% being singletons. The sequencing here drew on peripheral blood, taken 28 days after the second AZD1222 dose. These receptors were taken from an adult who received the AZD1222 COVID-19 vaccine.

This chain connects TRBV15 to TRBJ2-1; D gene unclear. Germline V gene lookup returns CDR1 LNHNV and CDR2 YYDKDF (reference sequence). Trimming stripped 2 bases from V and 6 bases from J, with 11 bases between. CDR3 length equals 14 residues. CDR3 sequence reads: CATSRRGPGNEQFF. The CDR3 nucleotides are TGTGCCACCAGCAGACGTGGTCCTGGCAATGAGCAGTTCTTC.

The gene calls are TRBV10-2 and TRBJ1-6; D gene unclear. This CDR3 spans 14 amino acids. The V and J ends lost 5 bases and 5 bases respectively, with 10 bases between them. Germline V gives CDR1 WSHSY, CDR2 SAAADI. This CDR3 is CASSRRSDNSPLHF. For the CDR3, the DNA is TGCGCCAGCAGTCGTCGATCCGATAATTCACCCCTCCACTTT.

This rearrangement joins TRBV7-3 to TRBJ2-3; 8 nucleotides agree with TRBD2. The J segment lost 0 bases and the V segment lost 5 bases, leaving 7 bases of the junction unmatched. The CDR3 is 16 amino acids. In germline, CDR1 is SGHTA, CDR2 FQGTGA. The CDR3 spells CASSVTGGGSTDTQYF. CDR3 DNA sequence: TGTGCCAGCAGCGTTACTGGCGGGGGGAGCACAGATACGCAGTATTTT.

The chain employs TRBV7-8 and TRBJ1-4, with TRBD1 matching over 9 bases. This CDR3 is 14 amino acids long. V lost 6 bases, J lost 8 bases, and 7 bases stayed unmatched. Germline V gene lookup returns CDR1 SGHVS and CDR2 FQNEAQ. CDR3 in DNA: TGTGCCAGCAGTTCCGGGACAGGGTACGAAAAACTGTTTTTT. It encodes CASSSGTGYEKLFF.

This chain links TRBV19 with TRBJ1-5; D is uncertain. The CDR3 is 15 amino acids. The germline gives CDR1 LNHDA, CDR2 SQIVND (reference sequence). Trimming took off 3 bases at V and 5 bases at J, with 14 bases between the two ends. The CDR3 loop is CASSIVANRHQPQHF. In DNA form, the CDR3 reads TGTGCCAGTAGTATCGTGGCGAATAGGCATCAGCCCCAGCATTTT.

The V call is TRBV30, the J call TRBJ1-3; 7 bases agree with TRBD1. Germline V gene lookup returns CDR1 GTSNPN and CDR2 SVGIG (reference sequence). V shed 3 bases and J 11 bases; nucleotides not matched to a gene: 7. The CDR3 covers 12 residues. The CDR3 loop reads CAWSRQGDSIYF. CDR3 DNA: TGTGCCTGGAGCCGACAGGGAGACTCCATATATTTT. The variable domain in full, with the rest retrieved from reference TRBV30 and TRBJ1-3, is SQTIHQWPATLVQPVGSPLSLECTVEGTSNPNLYWYRQAAGRGLQLLFYSVGIGQISSEVPQNLSASRPQDRQFILSSKKLLLSDSGFYLCAWSRQGDSIYFGEGSWLTVV.

The V call is TRBV21-1, the J call TRBJ2-5; TRBD2 reflects the table's D call only, with no check against the DNA. TRBV21-1 is marked as a pseudogene. There are 14 residues in the CDR3. Here the CDR3 reads CASSRGLAGETQYF. In DNA, the CDR3 is TGTGCCAGCAGCAGAGGACTAGCGGGAGAGACCCAGTACTTC.

This chain connects TRBV7-2 to TRBJ1-5; maybe TRBD1 (5 bases). V shed 0 bases and J shed 7 bases, with 10 bases lying between them. Germline V gene lookup returns CDR1 SGHTA and CDR2 FQGNSA. The CDR3 runs 14 residues. The CDR3 spells CASSLAQGNQPQHF. DNA for the CDR3: TGTGCCAGCAGCTTAGCCCAGGGAAACCAGCCCCAGCATTTT.

The rearrangement joins TRBV4-1 to TRBJ2-5; 11 bases agree with TRBD2. The CDR3 totals 18 residues. With V trimmed by 4 bases and J by 4 bases, 14 bases remained unmatched. Germline assignment: CDR1 MGHRA and CDR2 YSYEKL. The chain's CDR3 is CASSPPPSLAGGGETQYF. CDR3 nucleotides: TGCGCCAGCAGCCCTCCCCCATCGCTAGCGGGAGGTGGAGAGACCCAGTACTTC.

The chain employs TRBV12-3 or TRBV12-4 and TRBJ2-2; 7 bases are a match to TRBD1. CDR3 length: 13 residues. J lost 6 bases, V lost 3 bases, and 1 base had no gene match. The chain's CDR3 is CASSFQGAGELFF. In DNA, the CDR3 is TGTGCCAGCAGTTTCCAGGGGGCCGGGGAGCTGTTTTTT.

The genes are TRBV6-5 and TRBJ2-2; TRBD2 matches at 8 bases. J was trimmed by 6 bases and V by 2 bases; bases with no gene match: 5. The CDR3 is made up of 15 amino acids. Germline CDR1 MNHEY, CDR2 SVGAGI. The CDR3 nucleotides read TGTGCCAGCAGTTACCGGGAGGGGACTGCCGGGGAGCTGTTTTTT. Encoded protein: CASSYREGTAGELFF.

V gene TRBV15 combines with J gene TRBJ1-3; D gene unclear. The germline V gene encodes CDR1 LNHNV and CDR2 YYDKDF (reference sequence). The V and J ends lost 10 bases and 4 bases respectively, with 20 bases between them. The CDR3 is 15 residues long. The CDR3 nucleotides read TGTGCCATCAGACCCGCGGGGTGGGCAGGAAACACCATATATTTT. Translating it yields CAIRPAGWAGNTIYF.